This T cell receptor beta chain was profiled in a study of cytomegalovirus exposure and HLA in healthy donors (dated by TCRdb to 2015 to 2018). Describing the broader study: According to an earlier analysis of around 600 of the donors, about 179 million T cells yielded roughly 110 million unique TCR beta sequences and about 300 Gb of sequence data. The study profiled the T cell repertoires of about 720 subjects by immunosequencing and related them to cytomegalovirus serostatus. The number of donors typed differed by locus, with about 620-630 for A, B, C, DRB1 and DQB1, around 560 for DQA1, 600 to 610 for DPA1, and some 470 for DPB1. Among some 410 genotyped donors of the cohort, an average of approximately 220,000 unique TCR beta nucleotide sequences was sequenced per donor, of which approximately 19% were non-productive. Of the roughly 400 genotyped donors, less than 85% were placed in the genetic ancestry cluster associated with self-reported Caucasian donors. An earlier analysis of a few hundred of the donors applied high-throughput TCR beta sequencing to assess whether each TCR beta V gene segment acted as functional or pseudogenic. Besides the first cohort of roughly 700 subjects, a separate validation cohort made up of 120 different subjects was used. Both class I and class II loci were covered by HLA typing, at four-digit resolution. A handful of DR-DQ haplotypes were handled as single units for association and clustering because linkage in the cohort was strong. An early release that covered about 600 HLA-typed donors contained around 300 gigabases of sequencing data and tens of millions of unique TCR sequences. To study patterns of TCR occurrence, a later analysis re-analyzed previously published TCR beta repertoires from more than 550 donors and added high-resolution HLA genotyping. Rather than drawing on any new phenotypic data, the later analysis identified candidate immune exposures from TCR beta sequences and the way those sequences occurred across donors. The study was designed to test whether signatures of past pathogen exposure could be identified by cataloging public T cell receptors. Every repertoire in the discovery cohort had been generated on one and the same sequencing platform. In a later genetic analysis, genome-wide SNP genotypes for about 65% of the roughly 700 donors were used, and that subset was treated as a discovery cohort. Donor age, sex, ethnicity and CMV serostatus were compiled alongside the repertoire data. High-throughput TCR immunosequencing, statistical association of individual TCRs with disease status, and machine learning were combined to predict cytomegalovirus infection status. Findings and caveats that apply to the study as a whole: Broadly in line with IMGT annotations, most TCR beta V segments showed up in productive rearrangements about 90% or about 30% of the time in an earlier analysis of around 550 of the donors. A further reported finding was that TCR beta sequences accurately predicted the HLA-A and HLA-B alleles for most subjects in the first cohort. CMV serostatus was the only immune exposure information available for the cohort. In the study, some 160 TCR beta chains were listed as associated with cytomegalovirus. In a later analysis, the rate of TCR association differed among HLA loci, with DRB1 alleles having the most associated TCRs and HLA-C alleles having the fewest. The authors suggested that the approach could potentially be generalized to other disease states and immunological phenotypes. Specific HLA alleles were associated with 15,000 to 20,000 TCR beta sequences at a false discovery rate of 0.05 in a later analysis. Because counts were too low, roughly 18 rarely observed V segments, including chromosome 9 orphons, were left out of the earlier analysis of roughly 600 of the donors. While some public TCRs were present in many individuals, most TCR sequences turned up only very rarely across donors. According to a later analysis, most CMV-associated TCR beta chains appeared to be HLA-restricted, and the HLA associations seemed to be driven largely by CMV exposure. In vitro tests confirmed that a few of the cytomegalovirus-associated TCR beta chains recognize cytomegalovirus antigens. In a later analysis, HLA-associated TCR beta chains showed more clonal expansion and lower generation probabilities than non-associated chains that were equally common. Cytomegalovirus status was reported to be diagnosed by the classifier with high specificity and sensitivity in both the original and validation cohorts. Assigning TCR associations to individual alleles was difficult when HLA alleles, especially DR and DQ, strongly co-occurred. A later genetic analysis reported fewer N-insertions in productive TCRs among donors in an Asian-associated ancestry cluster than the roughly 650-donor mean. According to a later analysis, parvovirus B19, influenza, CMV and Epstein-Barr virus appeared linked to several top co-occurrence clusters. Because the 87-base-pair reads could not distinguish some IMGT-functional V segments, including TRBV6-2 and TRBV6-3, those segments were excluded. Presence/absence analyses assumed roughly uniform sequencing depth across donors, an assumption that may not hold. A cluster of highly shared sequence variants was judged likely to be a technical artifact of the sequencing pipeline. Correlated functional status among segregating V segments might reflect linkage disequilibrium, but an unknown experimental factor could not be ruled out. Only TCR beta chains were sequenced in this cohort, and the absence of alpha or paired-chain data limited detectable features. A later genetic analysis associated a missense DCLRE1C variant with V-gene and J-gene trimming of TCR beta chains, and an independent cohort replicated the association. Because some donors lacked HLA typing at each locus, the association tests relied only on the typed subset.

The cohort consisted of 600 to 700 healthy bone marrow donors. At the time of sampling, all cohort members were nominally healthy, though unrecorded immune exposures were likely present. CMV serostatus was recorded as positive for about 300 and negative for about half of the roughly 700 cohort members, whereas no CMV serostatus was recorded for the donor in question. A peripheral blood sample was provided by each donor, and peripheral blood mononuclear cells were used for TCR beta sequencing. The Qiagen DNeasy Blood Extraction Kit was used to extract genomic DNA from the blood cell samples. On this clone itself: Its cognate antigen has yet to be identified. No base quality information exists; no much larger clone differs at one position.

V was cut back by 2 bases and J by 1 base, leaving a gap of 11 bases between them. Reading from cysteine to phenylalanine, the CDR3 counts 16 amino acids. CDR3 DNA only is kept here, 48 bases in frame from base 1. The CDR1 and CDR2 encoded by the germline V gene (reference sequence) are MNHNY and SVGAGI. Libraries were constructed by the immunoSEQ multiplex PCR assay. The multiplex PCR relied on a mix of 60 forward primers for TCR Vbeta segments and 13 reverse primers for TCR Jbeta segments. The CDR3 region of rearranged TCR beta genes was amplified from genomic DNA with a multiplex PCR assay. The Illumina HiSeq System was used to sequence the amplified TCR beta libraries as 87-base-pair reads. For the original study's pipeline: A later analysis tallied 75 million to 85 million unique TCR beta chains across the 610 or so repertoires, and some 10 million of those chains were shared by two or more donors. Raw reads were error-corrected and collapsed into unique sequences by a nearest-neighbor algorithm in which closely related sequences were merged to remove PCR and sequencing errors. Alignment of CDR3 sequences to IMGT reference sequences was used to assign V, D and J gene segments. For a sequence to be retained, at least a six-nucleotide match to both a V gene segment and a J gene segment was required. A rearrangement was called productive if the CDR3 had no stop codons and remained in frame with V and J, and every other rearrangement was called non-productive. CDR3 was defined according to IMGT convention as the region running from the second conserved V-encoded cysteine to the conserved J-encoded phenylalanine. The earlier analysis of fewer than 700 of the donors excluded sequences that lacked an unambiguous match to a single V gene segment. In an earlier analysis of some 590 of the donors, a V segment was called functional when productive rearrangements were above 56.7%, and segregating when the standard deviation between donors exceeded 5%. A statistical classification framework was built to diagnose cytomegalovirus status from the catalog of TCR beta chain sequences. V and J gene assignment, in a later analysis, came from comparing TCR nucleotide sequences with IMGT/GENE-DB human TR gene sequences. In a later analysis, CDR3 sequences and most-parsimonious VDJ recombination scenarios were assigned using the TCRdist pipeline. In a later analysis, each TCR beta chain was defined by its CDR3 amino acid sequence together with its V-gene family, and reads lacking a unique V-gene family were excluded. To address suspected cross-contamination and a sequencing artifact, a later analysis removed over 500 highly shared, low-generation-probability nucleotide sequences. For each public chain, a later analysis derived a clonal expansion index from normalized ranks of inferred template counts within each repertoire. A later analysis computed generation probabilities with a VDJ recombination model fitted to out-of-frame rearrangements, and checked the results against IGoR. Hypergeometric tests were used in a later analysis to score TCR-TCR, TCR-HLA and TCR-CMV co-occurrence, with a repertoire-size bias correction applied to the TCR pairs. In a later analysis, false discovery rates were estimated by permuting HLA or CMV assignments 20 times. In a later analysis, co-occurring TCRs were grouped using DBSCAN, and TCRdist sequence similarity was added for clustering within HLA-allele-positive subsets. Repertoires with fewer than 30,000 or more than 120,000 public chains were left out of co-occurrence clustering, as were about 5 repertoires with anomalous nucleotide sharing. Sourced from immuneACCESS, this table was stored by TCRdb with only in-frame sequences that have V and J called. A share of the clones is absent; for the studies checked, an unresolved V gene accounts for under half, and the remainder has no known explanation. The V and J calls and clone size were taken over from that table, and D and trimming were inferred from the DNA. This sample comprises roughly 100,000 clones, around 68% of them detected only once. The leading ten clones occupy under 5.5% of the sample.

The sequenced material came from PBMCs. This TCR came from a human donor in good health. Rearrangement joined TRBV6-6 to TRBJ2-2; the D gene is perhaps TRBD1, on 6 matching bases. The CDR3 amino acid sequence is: CASSYPSGQNTGELFF. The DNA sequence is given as TGTGCCAGCAGTTACCCCTCGGGACAGAACACCGGGGAGCTGTTTTTT.